The 17 T cell receptor beta chains reported below all come from one sample, sequenced in a study of T cell responses to AZD1222 COVID-19 vaccine (dated by TCRdb to the early 2020s). Libraries were built with the immunoSEQ multiplex PCR assay. TCRdb holds this immuneACCESS table with in-frame rearrangements only. Some clones are missing; in checked studies, unresolved V genes explain under half, and the rest has no known cause. This sample gives 100,000 to 150,000 clones in total; approximately 88% of them show up just once. The ten largest make up 28% of the sample. The time point label here, explained by the study, means: baseline before first vaccination. The specimen was peripheral blood, collected on day 0 of AZD1222 vaccination. The origin of the receptors is an adult in good health.

The CDR3 DNA reads as TGTGCCAGCAGAAGATTAGGGTCCGGGGAGCTGTTTTTT. This gives the protein CASRRLGSGELFF. This chain uses TRBV12-3 or TRBV12-4 with TRBJ2-2; D remains unclear. V was cut by 6 bases and J by 6 bases, with 11 bases left in between. The CDR3 has 13 residues.

The chain combines TRBV7-9 with TRBJ1-6, with 8 bases lining up with TRBD1. The CDR3 has 14 amino acids. J lost 6 bases, V lost 7 bases, and 5 bases had no gene match. Germline V gene sequence: CDR1 SEHNR, CDR2 FQNEAQ (reference sequence). CDR3 loop: CASTLGQGNSPLHF. The CDR3, as DNA: TGTGCCAGCACCCTAGGACAGGGTAATTCACCCCTCCACTTT.

This sequence joins TRBV6-1 and TRBJ1-1, with D maybe TRBD1 (6 bases). CDR1 and CDR2 (germline): MNHNS, SASEGT. The ends were cut back, 0 bases at V and 4 bases at J, with 18 bases in the middle. This CDR3 is 17 amino acids long. CDR3 sequence: CASSEAFRQASGTEAFF. CDR3 bases: TGTGCCAGCAGTGAAGCGTTTCGACAGGCATCCGGCACTGAAGCTTTCTTT.

The chain uses TRBV9 and TRBJ1-6; possible D gene TRBD1, 5 bases. CDR1 is SGDLS, CDR2 YYNGEE, per germline. CDR3 length: 14 amino acids. The V gene lost 2 bases and the J gene lost 5 bases, with 8 bases spanning the gap. CDR3 sequence: CASSVRVNNSPLHF. CDR3 nucleotides: TGTGCCAGCAGCGTCAGGGTTAATAATTCACCCCTCCACTTT. The full variable domain, with the rest looked up from reference TRBV9 and TRBJ1-6, is DSGVTQTPKHLITATGQRVTLRCSPRSGDLSVYWYQQSLDQGLQFLIQYYNGEERAKGNILERFSAQQFPDLHSELNLSSLELGDSALYFCASSVRVNNSPLHFGNGTRLTVT.

J is TRBJ1-2 and V is TRBV7-9; D possibly corresponds to TRBD1 (5 bases). Germline CDR1 is SEHNR and CDR2 is FQNEAQ (reference sequence). The V end lost 5 bases, the J end lost 7 bases, and 20 bases lay between the germline ends. CDR3 size: 15 residues. The CDR3 here is CASSPPAGGRGGYTF. CDR3 bases: TGTGCCAGCAGCCCCCCGGCGGGGGGAAGAGGTGGCTACACCTTC. Complete variable domain (other parts from reference TRBV7-9 and TRBJ1-2): DTGVSQNPRHKITKRGQNVTFRCDPISEHNRLYWYRQTLGQGPEFLTYFQNEAQLEKSRLLSDRFSAERPKGSFSTLEIQRTEQGDSAMYLCASSPPAGGRGGYTFGSGTRLTVV.

A note on this clone: Other DNA sequences in this sample translate to the same CDR3. The chain carries TRBV15 and TRBJ1-1; tentative D call: TRBD1 (5 bases). CDR3 length: 13 residues. Trimming pared 8 bases from V and 1 base from J, leaving 11 bases between. Germline V gives CDR1 LNHNV, CDR2 YYDKDF (reference sequence). CDR3 coding DNA: TGTGCCACCTCCAGAGACAGGAACACTGAAGCTTTCTTT. As protein: CATSRDRNTEAFF.

J is TRBJ1-3 and V is TRBV9; D may be TRBD1 (5 bases). V lost 4 bases and J 0 bases, leaving 14 bases between the germline ends. Germline V gene sequence: CDR1 SGDLS, CDR2 YYNGEE. The CDR3 runs 16 residues. CDR3 coding DNA: TGTGCCAGCAGCCTTACCGGGGGGAACTCTGGAAACACCATATATTTT. It codes for CASSLTGGNSGNTIYF.

CDR3 amino acids: CASSKAGGLGEQFF. CDR3 coding DNA: TGTGCCAGTAGTAAGGCGGGAGGGCTGGGAGAGCAGTTCTTC. The genes are TRBV19 and TRBJ2-1; 9 positions match TRBD2. The CDR3 contains 14 residues. V lost 4 bases, J lost 10 bases, and 8 bases stayed unmatched. Germline CDR1 and CDR2: LNHDA and SQIVND (reference sequence).

The V call is TRBV5-6, the J call TRBJ1-5; D is ambiguous. V lost 3 bases and J 3 bases, leaving 7 bases between the germline ends. Germline loops: CDR1 SGHDT, CDR2 YYEEEE. The CDR3 consists of 13 residues. CDR3 protein: CASSSKLNQPQHF. DNA of the CDR3: TGTGCCAGCAGCTCCAAACTCAATCAGCCCCAGCATTTT.

The rearrangement uses TRBV6-5 and TRBJ2-1; TRBD1 agrees at 7 bases. Germline loops: CDR1 MNHEY, CDR2 SVGAGI. J lost 10 bases, V lost 10 bases, and 4 bases had no gene match. The CDR3 loop spans 10 amino acids. The CDR3 DNA reads TGTGCCATTTTGGACAGGGAGCAGTTCTTC. This encodes CAILDREQFF.

The chain recombines TRBV6-5 with TRBJ1-2; D is possibly TRBD1 (5 bases). Per the germline V gene, CDR1 is MNHEY and CDR2 is SVGAGI. Between the trimmed V and J ends, which lost 5 bases and 4 bases, there was a span of 11 bases. The CDR3 runs 13 residues. The CDR3 sequence: CASSTRDGYGYTF. The CDR3 DNA reads as TGTGCCAGCAGTACCCGGGACGGCTATGGCTACACCTTC.

For the CDR3, the DNA is TGCGCCACACAAGGGCAGGGCAATCAGCCCCAGCATTTT. It codes for CATQGQGNQPQHF. The chain recombines TRBV10-2 with TRBJ1-5; D not resolved. The V gene lost 10 bases and the J gene lost 2 bases, with 12 bases spanning the gap. The CDR3 extends over 13 amino acids. Per the germline V gene, CDR1 is WSHSY and CDR2 is SAAADI.

V is TRBV15 and J is TRBJ2-3; D possibly corresponds to TRBD2 (6 bases). The CDR3 covers 15 residues. V shed 5 bases and J shed 5 bases, with 17 bases lying between them. Per the germline V gene, CDR1 is LNHNV and CDR2 is YYDKDF (reference sequence). In DNA form, the CDR3 reads TGTGCCACCAGCCCCCGGGGCTACGGGGGAGATACGCAGTATTTT. Protein product: CATSPRGYGGDTQYF.

The CDR3 DNA reads as TGTGCCAGCAGCTTCTCCCCCTATGGCTACACCTTC. This encodes CASSFSPYGYTF. This chain uses TRBV11-2 with TRBJ1-2, with D unresolved. This CDR3 contains 12 residues. Trimming removed 3 bases from V and 4 bases from J, with 6 bases in between. The V gene's germline CDR1 is SGHAT and CDR2 FQNNGV.

V usage is TRBV15 and J usage is TRBJ2-7; D is perhaps TRBD2 (5 bases). With 2 bases removed from V and 3 bases from J, the gap between germline ends came to 17 bases. This CDR3 has 16 amino acids. Germline values: CDR1 LNHNV, CDR2 YYDKDF (reference sequence). The CDR3 nucleotides read TGTGCCACCAGCAGAATCCCCGGGAAGGACTTCTACGAGCAGTACTTC. This encodes CATSRIPGKDFYEQYF.

V is TRBV29-1 and J is TRBJ1-1; D gene unclear. V gave up 4 bases and J gave up 4 bases, with 13 bases separating them. Germline V gene data show CDR1 as SQVTM and CDR2 as ANQGSEA. CDR3 length: 13 residues. CDR3 bases: TGCAGCGTTGTTGCTAGGGTCGGCACTGAAGCTTTCTTT. Translation: CSVVARVGTEAFF. The whole variable domain, filled in from reference TRBV29-1 and TRBJ1-1, reads SAVISQKPSRDICQRGTSLTIQCQVDSQVTMMFWYRQQPGQSLTLIATANQGSEATYESGFVIDKFPISRPNLTFSTLTVSNMSPEDSSIYLCSVVARVGTEAFFGQGTRLTVV.

The chain is built from TRBV19 and TRBJ2-5; D may be TRBD2 (6 bases). This CDR3 has 15 amino acids. Germline values: CDR1 LNHDA, CDR2 SQIVND (reference sequence). V lost 4 bases to trimming and J lost 1 base, with 13 bases between them. The CDR3 is CASSKSWDFQETQYF. CDR3 nucleotide sequence: TGTGCCAGTAGTAAGAGCTGGGACTTCCAAGAGACCCAGTACTTC.